The clone carrying this T cell receptor beta chain was picked up a small number of times. CDR1 is LGHNA, CDR2 YSLEER, per germline. The CDR3 extends over 13 amino acids. Between the trimmed V and J ends, which lost 5 bases and 2 bases, there was a span of 10 bases. This sample is part of a study of patients and donors after allogeneic stem cell transplantation. TCRdb processed the RT-PCR reads anew with MiXCR; each CDR3 protein has one entry. The profile covers 150,000 to 200,000 distinct CDR3 sequences, with less than 45% appearing a single time and approximately 30% taken by the ten largest. This TCR was recovered from a human donor who was either an allogeneic HSCT recipient or a stem cell or donor lymphocyte infusion donor (not recorded which). It is not recorded whose cells these are; they may come from a transplant donor. Sequencing input: blood, either unsorted or a sorted T cell fraction (not recorded which). V and J are TRBV4-3 and TRBJ2-7; D remains unclear. CDR3 sequence: CASSTQITYEQYF. The CDR3 coding sequence is TGCGCCAGCAGCACACAGATCACCTACGAGCAGTACTTC.